This T cell receptor beta chain was captured in a study of shared clonotypes between healthy human individuals (TCRdb year 2020). The study in broad terms: The cohort included three men and two women between 18 and 49 years of age. For each donor, CD4 naive and CD4 memory were each run on three plates, CD8 naive on two plates, and CD8 memory on one plate. To estimate repertoire size and how much clonotype sharing occurs between individuals, the study deeply sequenced the blood TCR repertoires of five healthy adults. To increase sequencing depth and limit assay-specific biases, TCR repertoire library preparation and sequencing were carried out by different laboratories using diverse techniques. Leukapheresis yielded between about 0.85 and 10 billion PBMCs per donor. Overall results and qualifications from the work: Sampling was restricted to blood, and TCR repertoires in tissues likely differ from the TCR repertoires found in blood. Because the study included a small number of donors, the genetic and exposure-history diversity represented was limited. Compared with non-shared clonotypes, the clonotypes found in all four sorted-subset donors had higher generation probabilities. Based on pairwise subsampling, the degree of clonotype sharing among donors was expected to be affected by sequencing depth. Incomplete sequencing was indicated by rarefaction of sorted-subset datasets, despite the large sequencing depth. Naive subsets generally had larger estimated clonotype richness than memory subsets did. Sharing across a few donors was observed for roughly 5.4% of naive CD4, 3.5% of naive CD8, roughly 2.3% of memory CD4, and over 0.3% of memory CD8 clonotypes.

Concerning this clone: What this receptor recognizes is not known. Base qualities are not recorded, but no much larger clone differs from it by a single base.

Trimming at the junction amounts to 2 bases on V and 0 bases on J, and the germline ends lie 10 bases apart. The cysteine opens and the phenylalanine closes a CDR3 of 16 amino acids. CDR3 DNA is the only sequence kept; it has 48 bases, read in frame from the first base. CDR1 and CDR2 are read off the germline V gene as MNHNS and SASEGT. Healthy HIV-negative adults with no recently reported acute infections or vaccinations were included as donors. All donors were Caucasian adults living in Nashville, Tennessee, USA. CD4+ T cells were enriched through magnetic negative selection, after which naive cells were positively selected on CD45RA and the remaining negative fraction served as the memory subset. Blood was obtained by leukapheresis, after which PBMCs were separated by Ficoll-Histopaque density gradient centrifugation and cryopreserved in liquid nitrogen vapor phase. Analytical flow cytometry was used to check the purity and quantity of every magnetically sorted T cell population. Each sorted fraction had its genomic DNA isolated and then quantified by UV absorbance on a Nanodrop 2000c.

Using the deep immunoSEQ assay, TCR CDR3 regions were amplified from genomic DNA by multiplex PCR. Extracted genomic DNA from each cell subset was distributed evenly across all wells of several immunoSEQ 96-well plates, and each plate was treated as a replicate. For sorted subsets, around 200 ng genomic DNA, equal to approximately 30,000 T cell genomes, was loaded into each replicate PCR. Purified libraries were measured with a Qubit 3.0 fluorometer, size-checked on a Bioanalyzer 2100, and measured again with the KAPA Library Quantification kit. A separate single-read 150-cycle Illumina NextSeq 550 flow cell was used to sequence each immunoSEQ 96-well plate. The authors' pipeline ran thus. The immunoSEQ output contained only junctional sequences without quality scores, so filtering could not match that applied to full-length reads. To assign V/J genes and CDR3, sequences were annotated using PyIR, a Python wrapper for IgBLAST v1.9, with IMGT germline references. Any read was removed if the V/J assignment was weak (E-value above 1e-6), the CDR3 was missing, or the read contained stop codons, out-of-frame junctions, or ambiguous translated residues. V3J clonotypes were defined as sequences sharing an identical inferred V gene, J gene, and CDR3 amino acid sequence. To compute the percentage overlap between repertoires, the number of shared unique clonotypes was divided by the size of the smaller repertoire. Repertoire richness was assessed with RTK rarefaction, the Chao1 estimator, and Recon v2.1 estimates of unobserved clonotypes. For all TCRbeta clonotypes obtained by the gDNA method from a few donors, generation probabilities were computed with OLGA. Imported from immuneACCESS, the table was reduced by TCRdb to in-frame sequences with V and J called. These copies leave out some clones; in studies compared against another copy, an unresolved V gene accounts for under half, and the cause of the remainder is not known. The V and J calls and clone size are taken from that table; D and trimming were inferred from the DNA. The sample yields 1.4 million or so clones; about 98.5% were counted once. The biggest ten clones account for over 0.3% of the sample.

The V gene is TRBV6-1 and the J gene is TRBJ2-2; the D region possibly corresponds to TRBD1 (5 bases align). The sequencing sample was made of naive CD4+ T cells sorted from blood. What the cell subset or site label conveys for this sample: CD45RA+ positively selected. The receptor was isolated from a man aged 25 to 45 in good health. The DNA sequence is given as TGTGCCAGCAGTGAACCCATAGGGGCGAACACCGGGGAGCTGTTTTTT. Translated, this gives CASSEPIGANTGELFF.